The 22 T cell receptor beta chains presented below share a single source sample, sequenced in a study of T cell repertoires in breast cancer. The expanded emulsion RT-PCR method captured paired alpha and beta chains from CD8+ T cells. Blocking oligonucleotides added to a second nested PCR suppressed unpaired genes. TCRdb reprocessed the emulsion pairing reads via MiXCR and lists one record per CDR3 protein. The sample gives approximately 37,000 distinct CDR3 sequences, roughly 42% of which show up once; approximately 60% is in the top ten. Sample: CD8+ T cells. These receptors were collected from a pool of human donors with breast cancer or a healthy control (not recorded which).

The chain has TRBV5-1 and TRBJ1-1; D might be TRBD1 (5 bases). Deletions cut 4 bases from V and 4 bases from J, with 17 bases between. CDR3 length equals 15 residues. Germline assignment: CDR1 SGHRS and CDR2 YFSETQ. This chain's CDR3 is CASSPGRGVATEAFF. DNA for the CDR3: TGCGCCAGCAGCCCGGGTCGGGGGGTTGCCACTGAAGCTTTCTTT. The full variable domain, in which reference TRBV5-1 and TRBJ1-1 provide the parts outside the CDR3, is KAGVTQTPRYLIKTRGQQVTLSCSPISGHRSVSWYQQTPGQGLQFLFEYFSETQRNKGNFPGRFSGRQFSNSRSEMNVSTLELGDSALYLCASSPGRGVATEAFFGQGTRLTVV.

J is TRBJ2-2 and V is TRBV6-1; the match to TRBD2 covers 8 bases. Trimming at V came to 5 bases and at J to 1 base, leaving 9 bases not matched to a gene. The CDR3 length is 17 residues. CDR1 and CDR2 (germline): MNHNS, SASEGT. The CDR3 nucleotides are TGTGCCAGCAGTCCTCCGGGACTAGGGAAGAACACCGGGGAGCTGTTTTTT. Protein sequence: CASSPPGLGKNTGELFF.

The rearrangement uses TRBV3-1 and TRBJ1-1, with D hard to call. The V gene lost 1 base and the J gene lost 4 bases, with 7 bases spanning the gap. CDR1 and CDR2 from the germline V gene are LGHDT and YNNKEL (reference sequence). The CDR3 loop spans 13 amino acids. The CDR3 loop reads CASSQGPATEAFF. CDR3 sequence (DNA): TGTGCCAGCAGCCAAGGGCCGGCCACTGAAGCTTTCTTT.

This clonotype was detected only once. The chain couples TRBV5-6 to TRBJ2-3, with TRBD2 identical over 8 bases. Germline values: CDR1 SGHDT, CDR2 YYEEEE. The CDR3 runs to 12 residues. The J segment lost 11 bases and the V segment lost 4 bases, leaving 6 bases of the junction unmatched. The CDR3 loop is CASSTSGGKQYF. The CDR3 DNA reads TGTGCCAGCAGCACCAGCGGGGGAAAGCAGTATTTT.

The V call is TRBV6-8, the J call TRBJ2-7; D is undetermined. The CDR3 covers 14 residues. Germline-derived CDR1 and CDR2 are MNHGY and SAAAGT. V gave up 4 bases and J gave up 2 bases, with 12 bases separating them. This CDR3 reads CASSSSAEAYEQYF. As DNA, the CDR3 is TGTGCCAGCAGTTCGTCGGCGGAAGCCTACGAGCAGTACTTC.

This clonotype came up many times. This rearrangement joins TRBV6-1 to TRBJ2-3, with TRBD2 matching 10 bases. V lost 10 bases and J lost 6; bases outside the gene matches: 7. CDR3 length equals 13 residues. The V gene's germline CDR1 is MNHNS and CDR2 SASEGT. As DNA, the CDR3 is TGTGCCACCGTCGGGACTAGCGTGGATACGCAGTATTTT. Amino acids: CATVGTSVDTQYF.

In its sample, this clonotype was seen a few times. CDR3 in amino acids: CASSGGLATEQFF. For the CDR3, the DNA is TGTGCCAGCAGTGGGGGGCTAGCGACTGAGCAGTTCTTC. This rearrangement joins TRBV2 to TRBJ2-1, with D possibly called TRBD1 or TRBD2 (6 bases each). The V gene's germline CDR1 is SNHLY and CDR2 FYNNEI. Deletions cut 4 bases from V and 9 bases from J, with 13 bases between. The CDR3 covers 13 residues.

This clonotype was picked up many times. The rearrangement links TRBV20-1 to TRBJ2-3; 13 nucleotides align to TRBD2. CDR3 length: 18 residues. Per the germline V gene, CDR1 is DFQATT and CDR2 is SNEGSKA (reference sequence). The junction had 10 bases not matched to a gene; V was cut back by 3 bases and J by 1 base. DNA of the CDR3: TGCAGTGCTAGTATGACTAGCGGGAGGCTGGGGGGCACAGATACGCAGTATTTT. It codes for CSASMTSGRLGGTDTQYF.

This clonotype is labeled large. This chain connects TRBV6-1 to TRBJ2-7, with 7 bases fitting TRBD1. The CDR3 is 12 amino acids. The V and J ends lost 6 bases and 6 bases, in that order; junction bases with no gene match: 5. Germline V gene lookup returns CDR1 MNHNS and CDR2 SASEGT. The chain's CDR3 is CASSPTGVEQYF. The CDR3 bases are TGTGCCAGCAGCCCAACAGGGGTCGAGCAGTACTTC.

This clonotype was seen more than once but under ten times. This chain links TRBV7-8 with TRBJ1-2; 10 nucleotides line up with TRBD1. This CDR3 is built from 16 residues. Germline V lookup: CDR1 SGHVS, CDR2 FQNEAQ. The junction had 6 bases not matched to a gene; V was cut back by 5 bases and J by 0 bases. CDR3 DNA: TGTGCCAGCAGCCTAGGACAGGGGGTTTCTAACTATGGCTACACCTTC. This encodes CASSLGQGVSNYGYTF.

This sequence joins TRBV3-1 and TRBJ2-7, with 9 bases matching TRBD2. V lost 5 bases to trimming and J lost 2 bases; unmatched junction nucleotides: 10. Germline-derived CDR1 and CDR2 are LGHDT and YNNKEL (reference sequence). The CDR3 sequence is 16 residues long. The CDR3 nucleotides are TGTGCCAGCAGCTCTCTCGGTAGCGGGAGTACCTACGAGCAGTACTTC. This sequence encodes CASSSLGSGSTYEQYF.

The CDR3 DNA reads TGCGCCAGCAGCTACAGGGCTGGGAATCTCGCATTTGGGACCTTC. This sequence encodes CASSYRAGNLAFGTF. The rearrangement joins TRBV5-1 to TRBJ1-2; possibly TRBD1 for D (6 bases). The CDR3 covers 15 residues. Between the trimmed V and J ends, which lost 3 bases and 14 bases, there was a span of 26 bases. CDR1 and CDR2 (germline): SGHRS, YFSETQ.

V and J are TRBV18 and TRBJ2-7; 7 nucleotides match TRBD1. The CDR3 runs to 14 residues. Germline assignment: CDR1 KGHSH and CDR2 LQKENI. After removal of 6 bases from V and 0 bases from J, the junction contained 5 bases not matched to a gene. In DNA, the CDR3 is TGTGCCAGCTCCCACGGACAGGACTCCTACGAGCAGTACTTC. Amino acids: CASSHGQDSYEQYF.

The rearrangement links TRBV20-1 to TRBJ2-5, with D perhaps TRBD1 (5 bases). Germline loops: CDR1 DFQATT, CDR2 SNEGSKA (reference sequence). V dropped 0 bases and J dropped 9 bases, with 11 bases sitting between them. The CDR3 runs 12 residues. The DNA of the CDR3 is TGCAGTGCTAGAGATTGGGGCCCCTCCCAGTACTTC. Translated: CSARDWGPSQYF.

About this clonotype: Its ends do not fully match the called genes, so a read error is possible. The rearrangement joins TRBV25-1 to TRBJ1-6, with D perhaps TRBD1 (5 bases). There are 13 residues in the CDR3. Germline V gene data show CDR1 as MGHDK and CDR2 as SYGVNS. DNA for the CDR3: TGTGCCAGCAGTGACAGGGCTGTTGGACCCCTCCGCTTT. It encodes CASSDRAVGPLRF.

This chain joins TRBV29-1 and TRBJ2-1; D possibly corresponds to TRBD1 (5 bases). The CDR3 has 16 amino acids. Trimming took off 4 bases at V and 5 bases at J, with 21 bases between the two ends. Germline CDR1 is SQVTM and CDR2 is ANQGSEA. The CDR3 is CSVAVYRTTENNEQFF. CDR3 sequence (DNA): TGCAGCGTTGCGGTTTATAGGACAACCGAAAACAATGAGCAGTTCTTC.

This chain connects TRBV6-9 to TRBJ1-6, with D hard to call. CDR1 is MNHGY, CDR2 SVAAGI, per germline. V was cut by 3 bases and J by 9 bases, with 6 bases left in between. CDR3 size: 12 residues. CDR3 DNA: TGTGCCAGCAGTTACGCCAGTTCACCCCTCCACTTT. It is translated as CASSYASSPLHF.

The gene calls are TRBV9 and TRBJ1-1; possibly TRBD1 for D (5 bases). CDR3 length: 15 residues. Per the germline V gene, CDR1 is SGDLS and CDR2 is YYNGEE. Trimming stripped 0 bases from V and 2 bases from J, with 11 bases between. CDR3 in DNA: TGTGCCAGCAGCGTAGCCCTTGGGGGAAACACTGAAGCTTTCTTT. This codes for CASSVALGGNTEAFF.

This clonotype was counted ten times or more. The chain is built from TRBV6-1 and TRBJ1-5, with TRBD1 identical over 8 bases. Germline V gene data show CDR1 as MNHNS and CDR2 as SASEGT. The V gene end was trimmed by 5 bases and the J gene end by 7 bases; junction bases not matched to a gene: 4. The CDR3 consists of 13 residues. DNA of the CDR3: TGTGCCAGCAGTCAGGGGGCACGACAGCCCCAGCATTTT. Translated, it gives CASSQGARQPQHF.

This clonotype was seen a handful of times. The chain uses TRBV5-1 and TRBJ2-3; D gene uncertain. The CDR3 runs 15 residues. Germline CDR1 reads SGHRS; CDR2 reads YFSETQ. V lost 0 bases, J lost 2 bases, and 10 bases lay in between. The CDR3 nucleotides are TGCGCCAGCAGCTTGGATGGCAGCCCCACAGATACGCAGTATTTT. It specifies CASSLDGSPTDTQYF.

The V call is TRBV29-1, the J call TRBJ1-1, with a weak D call TRBD1 (6 bases). Trimming removed 7 bases from V and 1 base from J, with 13 bases in between. The germline gives CDR1 SQVTM, CDR2 ANQGSEA. The CDR3 loop spans 13 amino acids. As DNA, the CDR3 is TGCAGCGCTGGACAGCTCCAGAACACTGAAGCTTTCTTT. It codes for CSAGQLQNTEAFF.

This clonotype has just a few counts. This chain links TRBV4-1 with TRBJ1-1, with TRBD1 matching over 11 bases. Germline assignment: CDR1 MGHRA and CDR2 YSYEKL. The CDR3 is 15 residues long. V shed 4 bases and J 7 bases; nucleotides not matched to a gene: 8. CDR3 DNA sequence: TGCGCCAGCAGCCCGGACAGGGGGCGCGAGGGTGAAGCTTTCTTT. Amino acid sequence: CASSPDRGREGEAFF.